This is a list of T cell receptor beta chains from one sample in a study of long-term antiretroviral therapy in people with HIV. Sequenced by immunoSEQ multiplex PCR; TCRdb stores in-frame clones only, minus some. The sample lists tens of thousands of clones; approximately 80% were seen once. Here the sequenced sample was unsorted PBMCs, taken 0.1 years before starting antiretroviral therapy. These receptors all stem from a man between 40 and 49 years old with HIV. CDR3s leave out the opening cysteine and the closing phenylalanine or tryptophan.

>TRBV19|TRBJ2-3
ASNHRTDTQY
>TRBV5-1|TRBJ2-3
ASSTGPGADTQY
>TRBV5-1|TRBJ2-2
ASSLALQGGTGELF
>TRBV27|TRBJ2-7
ASSLLTPDTESSYEQY
>TRBV28|TRBJ1-3
ASSLKGPIY
>TRBV6-5|TRBJ1-1
ASSYSGTGDAF
>TRBV7-8|TRBJ1-6
ASSRGTPYNSPLH
>TRBV27|TRBJ2-7
ASSSGLVPIYEQY
>TRBV29-1|TRBJ2-1
SVGPGWGLAPNNEQF
>TRBV5-1|TRBJ1-2
ASRPTTDNYGYT
>TRBV7-8|TRBJ2-1
ASSPWGRRDLYNEQF
>TRBV27|TRBJ2-3
ASSSRTGTDTQY
>TRBV4-3|TRBJ2-5
ASSQARNQETQY
>TRBV7-9|TRBJ2-3
ASSLAPSGWSDTQY
>TRBV29-1|TRBJ1-5
SVLVRGNQPQH
>TRBV30|TRBJ2-1
AWRTPGTGGGEQF
>TRBV5-6|TRBJ1-2
ASSLDGTGPLYGYT
>TRBV28|TRBJ2-7
ASKSVGPGSYEQY
>TRBV6-1|TRBJ1-5
ASSGRHNQPQH
>TRBV11-2|TRBJ1-2
ASSSRQTGWGYGYT
>TRBV28|TRBJ1-3
ASSLLTADLSGNTIY
>TRBV4-1|TRBJ2-2
ASSQGAVTGGELF
>TRBV19|TRBJ2-1
ASSVLAGAYNEQF
>TRBV5-5|TRBJ1-4
ASSADPGANEKLF
>TRBV5-4|TRBJ1-2
ASSLEAGYGYT
>TRBV6-5|TRBJ2-7
ASMVTSGSYEQY
>TRBV27|TRBJ2-3
ASSLGSARSDTQY
>TRBV27|TRBJ2-7
ASSPTGSSYEQY
>TRBV19|TRBJ1-1
ASSVGNMNTEAF
>TRBV28|TRBJ2-4
ASSFPGQAHKNIQY
>TRBV19|TRBJ1-4
ASSRGGFDEKLF
>TRBV4-2|TRBJ2-3
ASSQMGGGGDTQY
>TRBV5-4|TRBJ1-2
ASSLEGVGGYT
>TRBV11-2|TRBJ2-3
ASSLVTGFSTDTQY
>TRBV2|TRBJ1-3
ASSEETASGNTIY
>TRBV7-9|TRBJ2-5
ASSLGGPDFQETQY
>TRBV19|TRBJ1-2
ASNQDRVIGYT
>TRBV7-9|TRBJ2-3
ASSRGLAGAEDTQY
>TRBV29-1|TRBJ2-3
SVEGRVKADTQY
>TRBV6-5|TRBJ1-2
ASSPSNYGYT
>TRBV4-2|TRBJ2-2
ASSQDIWVGTGELF
>TRBV5-1|TRBJ2-3
ASGQDASTDTQY
>TRBV7-9|TRBJ2-1
ASSSRSGRGHEQF
>TRBV18|TRBJ2-3
ASSPLLAGSDTQY
>TRBV27|TRBJ2-1
ASSLGHRYNEQF